Included here is one TCR beta chain sequence, with context. Its cognate antigen is unknown. These data belong to a study of T cell responses to AZD1222 COVID-19 vaccine. Using immunoSEQ multiplex PCR, the repertoire was profiled, and TCRdb retains in-frame clones only, with some absent. This table holds roughly 170,000 clones, roughly 93% found once. Notes on the study in general: Repertoire collection took place solely once the T cell response had peaked.

The CDR3 has 14 amino acids. V was pared by 3 bases and J by 3 bases, with 9 bases between. Germline values: CDR1 MGHDK, CDR2 SYGVNS. Sequences were derived from peripheral blood, sampled on day 0 of AZD1222 vaccination. This chain connects TRBV25-1 to TRBJ1-5; tentatively, D is TRBD1 (5 bases). This TCR was recovered from an adult in good health. The CDR3 nucleotides read TGTGCCAGCAGTGATCAGGGTATCAATCAGCCCCAGCATTTT. Its protein product is CASSDQGINQPQHF.